Listed here are 6 T cell receptor beta chains from one sample, sequenced in a study of T-cell memory formation after mild COVID-19. Each CDR3 protein is one row after TCRdb ran MiXCR on the 5' RACE reads. The sample records a few hundred thousand distinct CDR3 sequences, about 23% being singletons. Sequencing was performed on PBMCs or a T cell subset sorted from them (not recorded which). These receptors came from an adult woman who had mild COVID-19 (a few samples of this study predate the infection). Cell type and time point are not known.

The chain uses TRBV5-1 and TRBJ2-7; 9 nucleotides line up with TRBD1. CDR1 SGHRS and CDR2 YFSETQ come from the germline V gene. The CDR3 loop spans 16 amino acids. Trimming cost V 0 bases and J 2 bases; bases outside gene matches: 6. CDR3 sequence (DNA): TGCGCCAGCAGCTTGGGGACAGGGGACGTAGCCTACGAGCAGTACTTC. This encodes CASSLGTGDVAYEQYF.

The CDR3 bases are TGTGCCAGCAGTTTAGTAGCCAGGGAAGAGACCCAGTACTTC. It codes for CASSLVAREETQYF. The rearrangement links TRBV12-3 or TRBV12-4 to TRBJ2-5, with D possibly being TRBD1 (5 bases). The CDR3 is 14 residues long. The germline V and J ends were trimmed by 1 base and 3 bases, with 9 bases remaining between them.

The rearrangement joins TRBV5-1 to TRBJ2-7; TRBD1 matches 9 bases. The CDR3 has 13 amino acids. Germline V lookup: CDR1 SGHRS, CDR2 YFSETQ. V lost 5 bases to trimming and J lost 5 bases; unmatched junction nucleotides: 5. The DNA for the CDR3 is TGCGCCAGCAGAAAGGACAGGGGCCACGAGCAGTACTTC. Protein sequence: CASRKDRGHEQYF.

The CDR3: CASSVSGGPGDTQYF. The CDR3 DNA reads as TGTGCCAGCAGCGTATCGGGGGGGCCAGGAGATACGCAGTATTTT. The chain joins TRBV9 to TRBJ2-3, with 8 bases aligning to TRBD2. The germline V gene has CDR1 SGDLS and CDR2 YYNGEE. This CDR3 contains 15 residues. Trimming took 1 base from V and 5 from J; bases not matched to a gene: 6.

The chain employs TRBV14 and TRBJ2-1; 7 positions match TRBD2. V shed 6 bases and J 6 bases; nucleotides not matched to a gene: 14. This CDR3 has 16 residues. Germline V lookup: CDR1 SGHDN, CDR2 FVKESK. In DNA form, the CDR3 reads TGTGCCAGCAGACAAACCGGGACTAAACCCCCCAATGAGCAGTTCTTC. Its translation is CASRQTGTKPPNEQFF.

The V gene is TRBV12-3 or TRBV12-4, the J gene TRBJ2-1; 12 nucleotides agree with TRBD2. The V and J ends lost 3 bases and 15 bases, in that order; junction bases with no gene match: 3. The CDR3 is 12 residues long. This CDR3 reads CASSLTSGGPFF. CDR3 DNA sequence: TGTGCCAGCAGTTTGACTAGCGGGGGTCCGTTCTTC.